The T cell receptor beta chain under discussion was sequenced for a study of cytomegalovirus exposure and HLA in healthy donors. On this clone: Antigen unknown. No conserved phenylalanine or tryptophan ends this CDR3, so it is likely a read error.

Overall study results and limits: The listing of 150 or so TCR beta chains classed them as cytomegalovirus-associated.

The germline V gene encodes CDR1 MNHEY and CDR2 SVGAGI. The ends were cut back, 6 bases at V and 4 bases at J, with 12 bases in the middle. This CDR3 comprises 13 residues. Profiled with immunoSEQ multiplex PCR; TCRdb holds only in-frame clones, not every one. The data hold some 140,000 clones, with roughly 90% observed a single time. The chain employs TRBV6-5 and TRBJ1-1; D gene ambiguous. The sample consisted of PBMCs. The TCR sequence derives from a man aged 18 to 35 in good health and CMV-seropositive. This CDR3 reads CASRALGSTEAFL. The CDR3 DNA reads TGTGCCAGCAGAGCCCTAGGGAGCACTGAAGCTTTCCTT.